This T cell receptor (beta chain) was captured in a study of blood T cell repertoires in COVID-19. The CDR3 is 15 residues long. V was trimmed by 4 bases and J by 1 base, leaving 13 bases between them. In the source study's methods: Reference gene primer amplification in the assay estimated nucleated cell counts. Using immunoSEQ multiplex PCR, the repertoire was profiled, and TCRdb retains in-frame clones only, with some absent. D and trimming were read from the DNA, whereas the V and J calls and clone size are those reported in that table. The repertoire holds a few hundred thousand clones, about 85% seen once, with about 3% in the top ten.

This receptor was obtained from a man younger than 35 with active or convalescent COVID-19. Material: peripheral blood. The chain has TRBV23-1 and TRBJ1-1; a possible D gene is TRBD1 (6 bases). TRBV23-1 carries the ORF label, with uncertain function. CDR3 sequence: CASSPTGQPNTEAFF. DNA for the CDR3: TGCGCCAGCAGTCCTACAGGGCAACCGAACACTGAAGCTTTCTTT.